The sequence of this T cell receptor (beta chain) was determined in a study of T-cell reconstitution after alpha-beta-depleted transplantation in children. The TCRbeta library was prepared with unique molecular identifiers. TCRdb re-analysed the PCR reads in MiXCR, keeping a single row per CDR3 protein. The repertoire has hundreds of thousands of distinct CDR3 sequences, approximately 32% of them found once; the top ten carry around 2.4%. The sample in question was PBMCs from the stem cell graft donor, obtained from the stem cell graft. The receptor's source is a human donor who donated a stem cell graft to a child with aplastic anemia.

CDR3 sequence (DNA): TGTGCCAGCAGTTTCGGGGTCCCTTCGAAGACCCAGTACTTC. Translation: CASSFGVPSKTQYF. V usage is TRBV28 and J usage is TRBJ2-5, with a tentative D call TRBD2 (5 bases). Trimming removed 3 bases at V and 6 bases at J, with 14 bases between. CDR1 and CDR2 (germline): MDHEN, SYDVKM. The length of the CDR3 is 14 residues. Looking up the rest from reference TRBV28 and TRBJ2-5 gives the full variable domain: DVKVTQSSRYLVKRTGEKVFLECVQDMDHENMFWYRQDPGLGLRLIYFSYDVKMKEKGDIPEGYSVSREKKERFSLILESASTNQTSMYLCASSFGVPSKTQYFGPGTRLLVL.